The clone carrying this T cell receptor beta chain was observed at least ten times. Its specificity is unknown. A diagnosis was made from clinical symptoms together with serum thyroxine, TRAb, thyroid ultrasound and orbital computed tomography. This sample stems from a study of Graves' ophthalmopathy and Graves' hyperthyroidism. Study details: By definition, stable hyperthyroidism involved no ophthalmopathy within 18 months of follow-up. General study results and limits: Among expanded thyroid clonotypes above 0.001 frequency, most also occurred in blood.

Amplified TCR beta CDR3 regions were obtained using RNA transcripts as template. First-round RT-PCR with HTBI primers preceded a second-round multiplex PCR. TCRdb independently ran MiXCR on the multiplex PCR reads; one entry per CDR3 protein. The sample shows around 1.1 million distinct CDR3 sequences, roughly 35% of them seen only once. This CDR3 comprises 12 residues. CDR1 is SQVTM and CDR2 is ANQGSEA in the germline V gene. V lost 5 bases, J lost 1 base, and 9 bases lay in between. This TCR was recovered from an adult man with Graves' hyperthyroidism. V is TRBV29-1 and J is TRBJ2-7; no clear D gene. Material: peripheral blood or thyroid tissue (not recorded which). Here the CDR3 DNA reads TGCAGCGTTTCGTATGTATCCTACGAGCAGTACTTC. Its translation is CSVSYVSYEQYF.